The 5 T cell receptor beta chains below were found in one sample sequenced in a study of T cell responses to AZD1222 COVID-19 vaccine. This table comes from immunoSEQ multiplex PCR, and its TCRdb copy is limited to in-frame clones, with some not included. The sample lists about 130,000 clones, about 92% occurring once. Specimen: peripheral blood, collected on day 0 of MenACWY control vaccination. These receptors came from an adult in good health.

V and J are TRBV5-8 and TRBJ2-1, with 10 bases fitting TRBD2. Trimming at V came to 5 bases and at J to 0 bases, leaving 5 bases not matched to a gene. Germline-derived CDR1 and CDR2 are SGHTS and YDEGEE. The CDR3 consists of 16 residues. The CDR3 here is CASSLAGGSSYNEQFF. CDR3 nucleotides: TGTGCCAGCAGTTTAGCGGGAGGTTCCTCCTACAATGAGCAGTTCTTC.

This clone appeared a single time. This rearrangement joins TRBV12-5 to TRBJ2-1; unclear D gene. The CDR3 covers 16 residues. V shed 1 base and J shed 8 bases, with 18 bases lying between them. Per germline, CDR1 LGHNT and CDR2 FRNRAP. DNA for the CDR3: TGTGCTAGTGGTTTGGGGGCTGGGTCGGGTGTACATGAGCAGTTCTTC. Protein: CASGLGAGSGVHEQFF.

The genes are TRBV15 and TRBJ2-7; 7 nucleotides line up with TRBD1. This CDR3 is built from 14 residues. V was clipped by 1 base and J by 3 bases; unmatched bases: 3. Germline V gene lookup returns CDR1 LNHNV and CDR2 YYDKDF (reference sequence). DNA for the CDR3: TGTGCCACCAGCAGAGGGGACAGTAACTACGAGCAGTACGTC. It is translated as CATSRGDSNYEQYV.

The chain links TRBV9 to TRBJ2-2; 7 bases map to TRBD2. Germline lookup yields CDR1 SGDLS and CDR2 YYNGEE. CDR3 size: 17 residues. The V and J ends lost 0 bases and 7 bases, in that order; junction bases with no gene match: 12. The CDR3 spells CASSVVGGGPVIGELFF. The CDR3 coding sequence is TGTGCCAGCAGCGTAGTGGGGGGAGGGCCGGTTATCGGGGAGCTGTTTTTT.

This chain links TRBV4-1 with TRBJ1-5; unclear D gene. This CDR3 region has 14 residues. The germline CDR1 and CDR2 sequences are MGHRA and YSYEKL. Trimming took off 0 bases at V and 4 bases at J, with 7 bases between the two ends. CDR3 nucleotides: TGCGCCAGCAGCCAAGAACGGGGTAATCAGCCCCAGCATTTT. It codes for CASSQERGNQPQHF.